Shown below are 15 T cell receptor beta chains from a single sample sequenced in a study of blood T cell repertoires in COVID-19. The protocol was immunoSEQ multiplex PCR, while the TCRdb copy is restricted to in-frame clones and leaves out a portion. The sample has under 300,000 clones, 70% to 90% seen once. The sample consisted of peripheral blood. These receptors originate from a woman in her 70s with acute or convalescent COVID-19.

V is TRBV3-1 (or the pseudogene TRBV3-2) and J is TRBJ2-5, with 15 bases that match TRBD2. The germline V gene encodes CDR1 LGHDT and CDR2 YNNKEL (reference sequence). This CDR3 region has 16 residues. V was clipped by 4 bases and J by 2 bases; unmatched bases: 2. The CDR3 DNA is TGTGCCAGCAGCCCCGGACTAGCGGGGGGGCAAGAGACCCAGTACTTC. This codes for CASSPGLAGGQETQYF.

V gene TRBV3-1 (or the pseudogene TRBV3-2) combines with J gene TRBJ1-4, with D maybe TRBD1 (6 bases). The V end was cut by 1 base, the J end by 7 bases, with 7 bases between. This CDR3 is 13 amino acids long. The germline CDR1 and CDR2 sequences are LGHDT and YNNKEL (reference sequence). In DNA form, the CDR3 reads TGTGCCAGCAGCCAAGGACAGGCTGAAAAACTGTTTTTT. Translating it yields CASSQGQAEKLFF.

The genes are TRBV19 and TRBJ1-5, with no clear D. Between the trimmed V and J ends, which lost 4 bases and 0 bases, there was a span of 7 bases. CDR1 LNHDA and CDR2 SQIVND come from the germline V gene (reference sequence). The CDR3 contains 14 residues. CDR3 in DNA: TGTGCCAGTAGTAACGGGATTAGCAATCAGCCCCAGCATTTT. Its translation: CASSNGISNQPQHF.

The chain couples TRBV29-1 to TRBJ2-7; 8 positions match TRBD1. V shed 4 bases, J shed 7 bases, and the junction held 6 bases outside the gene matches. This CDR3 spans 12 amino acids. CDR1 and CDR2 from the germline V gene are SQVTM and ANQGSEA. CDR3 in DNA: TGCAGCGTTGGACAGGGGACAAGAGAGCAGTACTTC. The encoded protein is CSVGQGTREQYF.

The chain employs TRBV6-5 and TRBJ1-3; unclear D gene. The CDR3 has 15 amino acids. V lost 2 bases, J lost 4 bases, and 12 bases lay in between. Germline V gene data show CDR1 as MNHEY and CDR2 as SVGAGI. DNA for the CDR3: TGTGCCAGCAGTTACGGGTCGGAGAGAGGAAACACCATATATTTT. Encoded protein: CASSYGSERGNTIYF.

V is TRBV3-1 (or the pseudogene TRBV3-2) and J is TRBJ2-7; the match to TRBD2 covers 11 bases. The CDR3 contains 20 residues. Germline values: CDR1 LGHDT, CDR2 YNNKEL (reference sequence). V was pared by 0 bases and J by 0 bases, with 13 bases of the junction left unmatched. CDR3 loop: CASSQEFGALAGGPSYEQYF. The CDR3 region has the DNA TGTGCCAGCAGCCAAGAATTCGGGGCGCTAGCGGGAGGACCCTCCTACGAGCAGTACTTC.

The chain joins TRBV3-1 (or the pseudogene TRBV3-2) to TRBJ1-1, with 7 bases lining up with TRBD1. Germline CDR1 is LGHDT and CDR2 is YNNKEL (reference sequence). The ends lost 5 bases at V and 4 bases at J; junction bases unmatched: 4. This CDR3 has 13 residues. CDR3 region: CASSGPGGTEAFF. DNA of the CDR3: TGTGCCAGCAGCGGGCCAGGGGGCACTGAAGCTTTCTTT.

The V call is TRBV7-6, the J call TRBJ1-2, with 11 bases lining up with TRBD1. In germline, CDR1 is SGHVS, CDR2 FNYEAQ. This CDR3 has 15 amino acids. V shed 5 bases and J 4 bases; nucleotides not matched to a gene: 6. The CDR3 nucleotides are TGTGCCAGCAGCCGAGGGACAGGGGGATTCTATGGCTACACCTTC. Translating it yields CASSRGTGGFYGYTF.

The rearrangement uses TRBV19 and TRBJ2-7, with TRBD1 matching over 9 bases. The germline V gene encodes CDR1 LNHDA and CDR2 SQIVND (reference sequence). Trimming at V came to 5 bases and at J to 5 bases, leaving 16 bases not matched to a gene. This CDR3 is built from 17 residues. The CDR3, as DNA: TGTGCCAGTAGTGGGGGACAGGGAAAAGAAGTGATCCACGAGCAGTACTTC. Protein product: CASSGGQGKEVIHEQYF.

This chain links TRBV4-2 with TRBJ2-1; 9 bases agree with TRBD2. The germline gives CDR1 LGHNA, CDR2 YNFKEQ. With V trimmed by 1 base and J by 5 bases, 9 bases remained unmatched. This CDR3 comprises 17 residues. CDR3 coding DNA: TGTGCCAGCAGCCAAGTATGGCGGGGGGGGCTTCACAATGAGCAGTTCTTC. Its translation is CASSQVWRGGLHNEQFF.

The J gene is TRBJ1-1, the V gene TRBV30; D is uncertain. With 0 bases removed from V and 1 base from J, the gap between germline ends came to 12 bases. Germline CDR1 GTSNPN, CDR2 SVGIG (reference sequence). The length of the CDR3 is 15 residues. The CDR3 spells CAWSVDSGPNTEAFF. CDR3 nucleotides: TGTGCCTGGAGTGTAGATTCCGGTCCGAACACTGAAGCTTTCTTT.

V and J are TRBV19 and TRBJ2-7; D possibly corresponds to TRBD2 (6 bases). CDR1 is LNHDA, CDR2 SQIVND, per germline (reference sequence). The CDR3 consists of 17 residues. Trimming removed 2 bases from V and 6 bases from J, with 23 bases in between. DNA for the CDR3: TGTGCCAGTAGTATACGCAGGGCCCCCCGGGGGTCTAGCGAGCAGTACTTC. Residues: CASSIRRAPRGSSEQYF.

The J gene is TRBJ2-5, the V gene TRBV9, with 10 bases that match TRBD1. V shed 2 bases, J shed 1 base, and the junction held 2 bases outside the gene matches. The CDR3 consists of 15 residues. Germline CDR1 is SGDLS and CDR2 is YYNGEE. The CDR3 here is CASSVGQGIQETQYF. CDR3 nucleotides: TGTGCCAGCAGCGTGGGACAGGGGATCCAAGAGACCCAGTACTTC.

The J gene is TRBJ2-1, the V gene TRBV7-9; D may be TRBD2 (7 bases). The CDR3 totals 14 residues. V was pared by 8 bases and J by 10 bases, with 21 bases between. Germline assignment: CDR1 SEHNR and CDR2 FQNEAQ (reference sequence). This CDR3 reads CASSFRGGTFEQFF. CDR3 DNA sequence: TGTGCCAGCTCCTTTAGGGGGGGGACATTCGAGCAGTTCTTC.

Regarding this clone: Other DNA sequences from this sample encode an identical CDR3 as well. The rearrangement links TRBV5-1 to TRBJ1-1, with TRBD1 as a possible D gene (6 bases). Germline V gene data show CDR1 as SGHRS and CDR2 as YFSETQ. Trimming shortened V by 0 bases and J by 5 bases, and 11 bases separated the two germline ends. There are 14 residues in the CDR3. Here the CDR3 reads CASSLEQGRTEAFF. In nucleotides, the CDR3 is TGCGCCAGCAGCTTGGAACAGGGTCGGACTGAAGCTTTCTTT.